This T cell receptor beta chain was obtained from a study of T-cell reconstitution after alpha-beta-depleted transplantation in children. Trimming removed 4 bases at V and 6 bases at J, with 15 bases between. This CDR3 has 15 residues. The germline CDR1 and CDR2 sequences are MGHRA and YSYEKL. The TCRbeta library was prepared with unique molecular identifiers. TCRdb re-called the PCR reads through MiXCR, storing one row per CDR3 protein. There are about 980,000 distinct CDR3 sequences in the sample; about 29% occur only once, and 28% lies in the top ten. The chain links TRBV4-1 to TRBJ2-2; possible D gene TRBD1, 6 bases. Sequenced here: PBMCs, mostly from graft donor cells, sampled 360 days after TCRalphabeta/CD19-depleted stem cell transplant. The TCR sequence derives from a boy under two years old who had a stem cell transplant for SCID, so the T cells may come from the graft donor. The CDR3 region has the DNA TGCGCCAGCAGCCTTACAGGGTTGGACGCCGGGGAGCTGTTTTTT. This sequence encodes CASSLTGLDAGELFF.